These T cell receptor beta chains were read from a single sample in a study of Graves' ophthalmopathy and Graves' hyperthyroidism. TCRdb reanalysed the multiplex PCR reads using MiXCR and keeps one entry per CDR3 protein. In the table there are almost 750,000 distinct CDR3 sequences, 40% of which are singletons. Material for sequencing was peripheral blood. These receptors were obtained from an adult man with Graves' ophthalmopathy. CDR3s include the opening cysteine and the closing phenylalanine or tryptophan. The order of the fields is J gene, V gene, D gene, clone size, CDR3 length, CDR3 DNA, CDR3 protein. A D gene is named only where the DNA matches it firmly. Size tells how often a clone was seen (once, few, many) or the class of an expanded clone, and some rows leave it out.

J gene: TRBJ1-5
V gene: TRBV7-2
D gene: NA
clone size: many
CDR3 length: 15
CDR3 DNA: TGTGCCAGCACCCTAGCTTATGGGGGTGGACAGCCCCAGCATTTT
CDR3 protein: CASTLAYGGGQPQHF

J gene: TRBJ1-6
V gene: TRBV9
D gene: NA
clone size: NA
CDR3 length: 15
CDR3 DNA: TGTCCCAGCATCGCCAGCGGGGAGTCCAATTCACCCCTCCACTTT
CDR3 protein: CPSIASGESNSPLHF

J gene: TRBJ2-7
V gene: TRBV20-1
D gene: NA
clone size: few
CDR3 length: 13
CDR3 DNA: TGCAGTGCCACCTCGGACAGAACCTACGAGCAGTACTTC
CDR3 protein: CSATSDRTYEQYF

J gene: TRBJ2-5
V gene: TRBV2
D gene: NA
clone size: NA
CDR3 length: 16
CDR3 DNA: TGTGCCAGCAGTGAAGCAACAGGGAGAATTCAAGAGACCCAGTACTTC
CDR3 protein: CASSEATGRIQETQYF

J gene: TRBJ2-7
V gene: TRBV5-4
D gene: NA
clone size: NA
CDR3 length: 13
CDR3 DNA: TGTGCCAGCAGGGGGCCAAGGGGGTACGAGCAGTACTTC
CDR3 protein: CASRGPRGYEQYF

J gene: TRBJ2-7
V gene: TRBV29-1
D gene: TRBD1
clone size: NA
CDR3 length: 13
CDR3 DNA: TGCAGCCGAACAAAACAGGGGTCCTACGAGCAGTACTTC
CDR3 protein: CSRTKQGSYEQYF

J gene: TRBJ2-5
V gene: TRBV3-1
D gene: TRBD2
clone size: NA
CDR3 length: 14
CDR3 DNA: TGTGCCAGCGGGCTAGCGGGATTCGGGGAGACCCAGTACTTC
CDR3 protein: CASGLAGFGETQYF

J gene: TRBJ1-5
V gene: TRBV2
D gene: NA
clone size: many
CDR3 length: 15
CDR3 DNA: TGTGCCAGCAGTGGGACACCCTATAGCAATCAGCCCCAGCATTTT
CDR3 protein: CASSGTPYSNQPQHF

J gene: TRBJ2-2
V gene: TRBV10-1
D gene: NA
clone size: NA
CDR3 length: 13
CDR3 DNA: TGCGCCAACAGTGACTTGGTCGCCGGGGAGCTGTTTTTT
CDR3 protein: CANSDLVAGELFF

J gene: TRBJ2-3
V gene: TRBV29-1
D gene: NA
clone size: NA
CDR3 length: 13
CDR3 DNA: TGCAGCGTTCTTGGCGGGGTGGCAGATACGCAGTATTTT
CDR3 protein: CSVLGGVADTQYF

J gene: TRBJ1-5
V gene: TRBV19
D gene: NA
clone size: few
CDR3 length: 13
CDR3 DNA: TGTGCCAGTAGTATGGGGGGAGATAAGGCCCAGCATTTT
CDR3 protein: CASSMGGDKAQHF

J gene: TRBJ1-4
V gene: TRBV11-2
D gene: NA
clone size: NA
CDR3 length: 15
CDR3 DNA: TGTGCCAGCAGCTTAGTGTCAGGGGTAAATGAAAAACTGTTTTTT
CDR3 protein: CASSLVSGVNEKLFF

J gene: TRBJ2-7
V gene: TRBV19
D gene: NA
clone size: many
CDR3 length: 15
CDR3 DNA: TGTGCCAGTAGTACATCAGCGGGACATGTCGGCGAGCAGTACTTC
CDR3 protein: CASSTSAGHVGEQYF

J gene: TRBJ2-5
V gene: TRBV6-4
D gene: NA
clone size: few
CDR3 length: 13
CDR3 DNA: TGTGCCAGCAGTGACTCCAGACAAGAGACCCAGTACTTC
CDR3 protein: CASSDSRQETQYF

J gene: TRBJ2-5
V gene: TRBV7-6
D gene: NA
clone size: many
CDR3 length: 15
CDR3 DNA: TGTGCCAGCAGCTTAGCCTTGACAGGCGGGGAGACCCAGTACTTC
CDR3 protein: CASSLALTGGETQYF

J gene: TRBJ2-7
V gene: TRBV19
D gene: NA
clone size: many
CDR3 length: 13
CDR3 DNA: TGTGCCAGTAGTATGGGACTTCCCTACGAGCAGTACTTC
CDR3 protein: CASSMGLPYEQYF

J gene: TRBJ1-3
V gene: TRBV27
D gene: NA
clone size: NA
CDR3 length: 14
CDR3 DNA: TGTGCCAGCAGTTTACCCAGGGAAAGAAACACCATATATTTT
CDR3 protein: CASSLPRERNTIYF

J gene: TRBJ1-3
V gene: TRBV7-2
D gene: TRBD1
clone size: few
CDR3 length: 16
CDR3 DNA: TGTGCCAGCAGCCCGCCGGGACAGGGTTATGGAAACACCATATATTTT
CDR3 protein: CASSPPGQGYGNTIYF

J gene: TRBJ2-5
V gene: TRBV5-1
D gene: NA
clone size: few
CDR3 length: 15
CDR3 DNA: TGCGCCAGCAACAGTGAGCGACTGTACCAAGAGACCCAGTACTTC
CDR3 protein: CASNSERLYQETQYF

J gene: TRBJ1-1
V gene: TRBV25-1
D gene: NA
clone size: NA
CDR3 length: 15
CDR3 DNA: TGTGCCAGCTCACCACTGAGGACAAGGAACACTGAAGCTTTCTTT
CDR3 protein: CASSPLRTRNTEAFF

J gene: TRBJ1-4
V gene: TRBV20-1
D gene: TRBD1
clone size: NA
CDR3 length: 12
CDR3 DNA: TGCAGTGCTAGACAGGGGGCTCAGAAACTGTTTTTT
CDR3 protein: CSARQGAQKLFF

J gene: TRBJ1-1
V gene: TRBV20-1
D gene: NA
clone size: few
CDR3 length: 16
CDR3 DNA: TGCAGTGCTAGAGCGTTAGGTAACAGGATGAACACTGAAGCTTTCTTT
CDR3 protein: CSARALGNRMNTEAFF

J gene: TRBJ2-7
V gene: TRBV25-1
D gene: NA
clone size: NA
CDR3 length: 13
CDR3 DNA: TGTGCCAGCAGTTACTCGTATGCCTACGAGCAGTACTTC
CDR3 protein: CASSYSYAYEQYF

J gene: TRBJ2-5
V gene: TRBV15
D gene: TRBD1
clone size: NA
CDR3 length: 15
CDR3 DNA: TGTGCCACCAGCAGCGTTGAGGACAGGGGGGCGGCCCAGTACTTC
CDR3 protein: CATSSVEDRGAAQYF

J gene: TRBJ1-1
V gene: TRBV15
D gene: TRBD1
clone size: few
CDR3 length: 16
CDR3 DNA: TGTGCCACCAGCAGGGCCAAACAGGGGGTGAACACTGAAGCTTTCTTT
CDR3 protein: CATSRAKQGVNTEAFF

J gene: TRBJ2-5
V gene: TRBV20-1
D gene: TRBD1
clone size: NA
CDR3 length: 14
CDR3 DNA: TGCAGTGCTAGAGAAGACAGGGGGAGGGAGACCCAGTACTTC
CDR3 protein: CSAREDRGRETQYF

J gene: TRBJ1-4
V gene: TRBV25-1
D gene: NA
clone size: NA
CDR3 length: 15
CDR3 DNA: TGTGCCAGCAGTGAAGCCCCGAGCGCTAATGAAAAACTGTTTTTT
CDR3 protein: CASSEAPSANEKLFF

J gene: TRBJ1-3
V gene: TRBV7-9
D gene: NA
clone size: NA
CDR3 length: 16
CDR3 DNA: TGTGCCAGCAGCTTAGTAGTCTCTGCGGGGGGAAACACCATATATTTT
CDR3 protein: CASSLVVSAGGNTIYF

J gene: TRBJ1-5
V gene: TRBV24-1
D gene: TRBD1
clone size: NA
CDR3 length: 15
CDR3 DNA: TGTGCCACCAGTGATGTACATACAGGGGGTCAGCCCCAGCATTTT
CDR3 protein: CATSDVHTGGQPQHF

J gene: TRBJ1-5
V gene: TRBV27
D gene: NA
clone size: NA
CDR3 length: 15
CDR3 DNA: TGTGCCAGCAGTTTATACGGGGGCAGCAATCAGCCCCAGCATTTT
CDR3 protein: CASSLYGGSNQPQHF

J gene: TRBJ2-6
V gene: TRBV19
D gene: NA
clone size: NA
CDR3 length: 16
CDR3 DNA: TGTGGCAGTACCCCCTCCGCGCCCTCTGGGGCCAACGTCCTGACTTTC
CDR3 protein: CGSTPSAPSGANVLTF

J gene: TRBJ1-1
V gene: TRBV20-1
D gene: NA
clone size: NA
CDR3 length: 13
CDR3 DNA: TGCAGTGCGGCGGGACCGGGGAACACTGAAGCTTTCTTT
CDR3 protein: CSAAGPGNTEAFF

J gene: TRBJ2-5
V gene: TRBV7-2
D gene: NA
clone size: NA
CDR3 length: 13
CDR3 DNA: TGTGCCAGCAGTTTCCCGGGACAAGAGACCCAGTACTTC
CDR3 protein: CASSFPGQETQYF

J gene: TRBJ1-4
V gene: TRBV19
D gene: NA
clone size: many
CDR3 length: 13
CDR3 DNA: TGTGCCAGTAGCGCAGCAACTAATGAAAAACTGTTTTTT
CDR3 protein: CASSAATNEKLFF

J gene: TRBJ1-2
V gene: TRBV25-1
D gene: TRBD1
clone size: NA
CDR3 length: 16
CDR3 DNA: TGTGCCAGCAGTTTGAATACGGGACAGAACTTATATGGCTACACCTTC
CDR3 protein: CASSLNTGQNLYGYTF

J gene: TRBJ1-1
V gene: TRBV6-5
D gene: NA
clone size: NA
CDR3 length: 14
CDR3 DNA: TGTGCCAGCAGTTATTCCCAGCGTGGCACTGAAGCTTTCTTT
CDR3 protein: CASSYSQRGTEAFF

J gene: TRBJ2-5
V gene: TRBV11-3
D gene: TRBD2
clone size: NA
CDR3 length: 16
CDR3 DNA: TGTGCCAGCAGTTACAAAGCACTAGCGAACCAAGAGACCCAGTACTTC
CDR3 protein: CASSYKALANQETQYF